The clone carrying this T cell receptor (beta chain) came up a few times. This specimen comes from a study of blood T cell repertoires in COVID-19. Study context: Both acute and convalescent COVID-19 samples were obtained from the United States, Italy and Spain. Nucleic acid was either cDNA or gDNA, and it came from T cells, B-cell-depleted T cells, or PBMCs.

In the original workflow: How many nucleated cells were present was estimated from reference gene primer amplification. Libraries were prepared by immunoSEQ multiplex PCR; TCRdb keeps only in-frame clonotypes and omits some of them. The V and J calls and clone size were taken over from that table, and D and trimming were inferred from the DNA. The table lists about 73,000 clones, around 83% of them singletons. Germline loops: CDR1 SGHAT, CDR2 FQNNGV. Trimming took 0 bases from V and 0 from J; bases not matched to a gene: 7. This CDR3 region has 20 residues. The sequenced sample consisted of peripheral blood. The V and J genes are TRBV11-2 and TRBJ2-6, with 11 bases identical to TRBD1. The TCR comes from a man between 50 and 59 years old with active COVID-19. CDR3 in amino acids: CASSLDGDRGYISGANVLTF. As DNA, the CDR3 is TGTGCCAGCAGCTTAGATGGGGACAGGGGGTATATCTCTGGGGCCAACGTCCTGACTTTC.